This T cell receptor (beta chain) came from a study of cytomegalovirus exposure and HLA in healthy donors. At the level of the study: Genotyping showed roughly 76% of almost 400 donors falling in the Caucasian-associated ancestry cluster.

A remark on this clone: Its antigen is as yet unknown.

CDR1 is GTSNPN and CDR2 is SVGIG in the germline V gene (reference sequence). After removal of 4 bases from V and 5 bases from J, the junction contained 4 bases not matched to a gene. The CDR3 is 13 amino acids. Overall study findings and caveats: Researchers reported in a later analysis that a missense DCLRE1C variant was tied to TCR beta V- and J-gene trimming.

PCR amplification relied on 60 Vbeta primers (plus 13 Jbeta primers). Under the authors' procedure: Approximately 87 million unique TCR beta chains, roughly 11 million shared, were counted in a later analysis. Sequencing used immunoSEQ multiplex PCR; TCRdb keeps in-frame clones, though not all of them. Clone size and the V and J calls come from that table; the DNA yielded D and trimming. This sample's clone table lists 100,000 or so clones. Sequencing was performed on PBMCs. The receptor comes from a woman in her 30s in good health and CMV-seronegative. This rearrangement joins TRBV30 to TRBJ2-1; 8 nucleotides match TRBD2. CDR3 protein: CAWNSGANNEQFF. CDR3 nucleotides: TGTGCCTGGAATAGCGGGGCAAACAATGAGCAGTTCTTC. Full variable domain (outside the CDR3, taken from reference TRBV30 and TRBJ2-1): SQTIHQWPATLVQPVGSPLSLECTVEGTSNPNLYWYRQAAGRGLQLLFYSVGIGQISSEVPQNLSASRPQDRQFILSSKKLLLSDSGFYLCAWNSGANNEQFFGPGTRLTVL.